The 8 T cell receptor beta chains below come from one sample, sequenced in a study of patients and donors after allogeneic stem cell transplantation. Via MiXCR, TCRdb re-called the RT-PCR reads, giving one row per CDR3 protein. The sample includes approximately 160,000 distinct CDR3 sequences, 30% of them seen just once. The sample comprised blood, either unsorted or a sorted T cell fraction (not recorded which). These receptors were collected from a human donor who was either an allogeneic HSCT recipient or a stem cell or donor lymphocyte infusion donor (not recorded which). It is not recorded whose cells these are; they may come from a transplant donor.

The chain links TRBV28 to TRBJ2-4; the match to TRBD2 covers 10 bases. Germline CDR1 and CDR2: MDHEN and SYDVKM. With V trimmed by 3 bases and J by 0 bases, 8 bases remained unmatched. This CDR3 contains 18 residues. CDR3: CASSFPLSGRRAKNIQYF. Written as DNA, the CDR3 is TGTGCCAGCAGTTTCCCCCTTAGCGGGAGGAGAGCCAAAAACATTCAGTACTTC.

A few counts support this clonotype. The V and J genes are TRBV15 and TRBJ2-7; D not resolved. Germline CDR1 and CDR2: LNHNV and YYDKDF (reference sequence). The CDR3 extends over 14 amino acids. V was shortened by 1 base and J by 2 bases, with 9 bases between the two germline ends. The CDR3 DNA reads TGTGCCACCAGCAGAGCACAGAGCCCCTACGAGCAGTACTTC. Encoded protein: CATSRAQSPYEQYF.

There are a few counts of this clonotype. The V gene is TRBV18, the J gene TRBJ2-5; 7 positions match TRBD1. The CDR3 loop spans 17 amino acids. The V segment lost 0 bases and the J segment 7 bases; nucleotides outside the gene matches: 14. In germline, CDR1 is KGHSH, CDR2 LQKENI. In nucleotides, the CDR3 is TGTGCCAGCTCACCACCGGGTTCAGGGACAGCCGAACGGACCCAGTACTTC. Translation: CASSPPGSGTAERTQYF.

This chain uses TRBV4-3 with TRBJ1-5; 11 nucleotides align to TRBD1. Per germline, CDR1 LGHNA and CDR2 YSLEER. This CDR3 comprises 15 residues. Germline trimming cut 3 bases from V and 3 bases from J; bases unmatched to any gene: 1. CDR3 nucleotide sequence: TGCGCCAGCAGCCAGGACAGGGGGCTCAATCAGCCCCAGCATTTT. This encodes CASSQDRGLNQPQHF.

This clonotype was counted a few times. The V and J genes are TRBV7-9 and TRBJ2-7; possibly TRBD2 for D (6 bases). Looked up from germline, CDR1 is SEHNR and CDR2 is FQNEAQ (reference sequence). The CDR3 spans 13 residues. Deletions cut 5 bases from V and 2 bases from J, with 10 bases between. CDR3 sequence reads: CASSPTSTYEQYF. The CDR3 bases are TGTGCCAGCAGCCCCACTAGCACCTACGAGCAGTACTTC. Full variable domain (outside the CDR3, taken from reference TRBV7-9 and TRBJ2-7): DTGVSQNPRHKITKRGQNVTFRCDPISEHNRLYWYRQTLGQGPEFLTYFQNEAQLEKSRLLSDRFSAERPKGSFSTLEIQRTEQGDSAMYLCASSPTSTYEQYFGPGTRLTVT.

The chain is built from TRBV6-5 and TRBJ2-5; 11 bases match TRBD2. The germline V gene has CDR1 MNHEY and CDR2 SVGAGI. This CDR3 region has 15 residues. Unmatched junction bases numbered 4, after V lost 5 bases and J lost 2 bases. This CDR3 reads CASSLLAGAQETQYF. CDR3 nucleotides: TGTGCCAGCAGTCTACTAGCGGGAGCGCAAGAGACCCAGTACTTC.

V gene TRBV4-3 combines with J gene TRBJ2-7, with D tentatively TRBD2 (5 bases). V gave up 1 base and J gave up 3 bases, with 16 bases separating them. This CDR3 is 16 amino acids long. Germline V gene sequence: CDR1 LGHNA, CDR2 YSLEER. The CDR3 nucleotides are TGCGCCAGCAGCCAAGTGTGGACGTATGAGGGCTACGAGCAGTACTTC. As protein: CASSQVWTYEGYEQYF.

This clonotype has only one observation. The gene calls are TRBV5-1 and TRBJ2-3, with D unresolved. Germline CDR1 and CDR2: SGHRS and YFSETQ. This CDR3 is 14 amino acids long. Between the trimmed V and J ends, which lost 4 bases and 6 bases, there was a span of 15 bases. As DNA, the CDR3 is TGCGCCAGCAGCCTGGGCCTAGACGCGGATACGCAGTATTTT. Translating it yields CASSLGLDADTQYF.